These 5 T cell receptor beta chains were all obtained from the same sample, sequenced in a study of identical twins (dated by TCRdb to 2015 to 2016). Library method: 5' RACE. The sequencer was an Illumina HiSeq 2000. The raw public reads went through TCRdb reprocessing: fastp at Q25, MiXCR clone calling, in-frame beta chains kept. Rows with a matching CDR3 protein are joined into one entry that keeps the most common DNA and genes. For this sample there are more than 400,000 distinct CDR3 sequences; roughly 15% appear just once. Of the sample, 0.44% falls within the top ten clones. The sample was also linked to a second study, of yellow fever vaccine responses in identical twins.

The sample comprised CD4+ T cells sorted from blood. Every receptor here comes from a woman under 30 in good health.

The chain employs TRBV20-1 and TRBJ1-1; TRBD1 matches 9 bases. Trimming removed 4 bases from V and 4 bases from J; junction bases left unmatched: 10. The germline gives CDR1 DFQATT, CDR2 SNEGSKA (reference sequence). The CDR3 covers 15 residues. In DNA form, the CDR3 reads TGCAGTGCTAAGCGGACAGGGGAAGTTTTCACTGAAGCTTTCTTT. Translated: CSAKRTGEVFTEAFF.

The chain employs TRBV5-1 and TRBJ2-3; possible D gene TRBD2, 7 bases. Trimming removed 5 bases at V and 3 bases at J, with 13 bases between. The CDR3 extends over 14 amino acids. CDR1 and CDR2 from the germline V gene are SGHRS and YFSETQ. In DNA, the CDR3 is TGCGCCAGCAGAGGGGGGGTAAGAACAGATACGCAGTATTTT. Its translation is CASRGGVRTDTQYF.

The rearrangement uses TRBV3-1 and TRBJ2-2; 11 bases align to TRBD2. The CDR3 runs 15 residues. Germline values: CDR1 LGHDT, CDR2 YNNKEL (reference sequence). Losses at the gene ends were 6 bases for V and 6 bases for J; bases not matched to a gene: 6. The CDR3 is CASRLAGARAGELFF. CDR3 sequence (DNA): TGTGCCAGCAGACTAGCGGGAGCGCGTGCCGGGGAGCTGTTTTTT.

This chain connects TRBV4-2 to TRBJ2-3; no definite D call. V lost 0 bases and J 1 base, leaving 8 bases between the germline ends. Germline V gives CDR1 LGHNA, CDR2 YNFKEQ. The CDR3 is 15 amino acids. The chain's CDR3 is CASSQEMFGTDTQYF. CDR3 in DNA: TGTGCCAGCAGCCAAGAGATGTTCGGCACAGATACGCAGTATTTT.

This clonotype was observed many times. The rearrangement links TRBV12-3 or TRBV12-4 to TRBJ1-1; D is unclear. The CDR3 consists of 11 residues. V was cut by 6 bases and J by 7 bases, with 9 bases left in between. For the CDR3, the DNA is TGTGCCAGCAGCCCCGCAAGTGAAGCTTTCTTT. Amino acids: CASSPASEAFF.